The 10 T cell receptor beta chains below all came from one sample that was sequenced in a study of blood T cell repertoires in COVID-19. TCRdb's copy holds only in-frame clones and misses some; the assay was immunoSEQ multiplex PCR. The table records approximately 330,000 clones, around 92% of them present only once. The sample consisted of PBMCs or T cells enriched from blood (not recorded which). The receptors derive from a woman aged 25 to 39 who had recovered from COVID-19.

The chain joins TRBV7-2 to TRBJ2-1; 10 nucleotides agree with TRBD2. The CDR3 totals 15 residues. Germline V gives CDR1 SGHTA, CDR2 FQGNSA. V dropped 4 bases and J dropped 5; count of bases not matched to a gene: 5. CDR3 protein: CASSSSGRYNNEQFF. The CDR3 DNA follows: TGTGCCAGCAGCTCTAGCGGGAGATACAACAATGAGCAGTTCTTC.

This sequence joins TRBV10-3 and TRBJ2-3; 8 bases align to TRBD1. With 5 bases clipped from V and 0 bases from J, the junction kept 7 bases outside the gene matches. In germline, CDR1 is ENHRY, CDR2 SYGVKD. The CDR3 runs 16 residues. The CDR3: CAISTSTGASTDTQYF. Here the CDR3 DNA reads TGTGCCATCAGTACGTCGACAGGGGCGAGCACAGATACGCAGTATTTT.

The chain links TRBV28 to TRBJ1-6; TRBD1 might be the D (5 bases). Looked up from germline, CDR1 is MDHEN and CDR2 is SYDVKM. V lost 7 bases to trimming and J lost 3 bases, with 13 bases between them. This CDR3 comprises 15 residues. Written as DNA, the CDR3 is TGTGCCAGCAACGACGTCGGACACTATAATTCACCCCTCCACTTT. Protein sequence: CASNDVGHYNSPLHF.

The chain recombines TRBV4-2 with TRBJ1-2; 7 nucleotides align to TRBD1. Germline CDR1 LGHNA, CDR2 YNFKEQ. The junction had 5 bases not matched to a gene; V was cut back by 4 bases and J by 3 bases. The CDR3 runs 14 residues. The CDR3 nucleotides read TGTGCCAGCAGCCCCCGGCAGGGGGACTATGGCTACACCTTC. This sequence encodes CASSPRQGDYGYTF.

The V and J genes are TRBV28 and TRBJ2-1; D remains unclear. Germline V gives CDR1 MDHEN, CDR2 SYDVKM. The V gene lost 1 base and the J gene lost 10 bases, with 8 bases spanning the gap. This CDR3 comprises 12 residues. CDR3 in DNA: TGTGCCAGCAGTTTATCCAACTGGGAGCAGTTCTTC. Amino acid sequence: CASSLSNWEQFF.

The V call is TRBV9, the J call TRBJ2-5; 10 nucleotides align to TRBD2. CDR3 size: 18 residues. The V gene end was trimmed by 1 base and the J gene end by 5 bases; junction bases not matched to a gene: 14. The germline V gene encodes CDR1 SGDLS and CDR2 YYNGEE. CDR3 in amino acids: CASSVRSSSSGSWETQYF. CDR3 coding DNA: TGTGCCAGCAGCGTAAGGTCTAGTTCTAGCGGGAGTTGGGAGACCCAGTACTTC.

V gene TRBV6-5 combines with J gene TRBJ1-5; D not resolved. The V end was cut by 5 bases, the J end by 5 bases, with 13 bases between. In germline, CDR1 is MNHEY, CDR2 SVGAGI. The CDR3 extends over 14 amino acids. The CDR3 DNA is TGTGCCAGCAGTCTTCAGGCTTACTATCAGCCCCAGCATTTT. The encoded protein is CASSLQAYYQPQHF.

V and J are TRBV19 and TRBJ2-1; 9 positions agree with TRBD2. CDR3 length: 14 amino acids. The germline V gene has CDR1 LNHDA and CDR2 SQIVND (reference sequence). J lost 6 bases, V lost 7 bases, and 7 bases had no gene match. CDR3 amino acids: CASNMAGGRNEQFF. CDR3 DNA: TGTGCCAGTAATATGGCGGGAGGGCGCAATGAGCAGTTCTTC.

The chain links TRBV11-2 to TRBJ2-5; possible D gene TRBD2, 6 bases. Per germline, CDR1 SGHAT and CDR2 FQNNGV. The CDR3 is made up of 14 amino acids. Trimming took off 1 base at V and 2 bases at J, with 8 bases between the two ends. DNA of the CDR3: TGTGCCAGCAGCTTAGCGGGAGTTCAAGAGACCCAGTACTTC. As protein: CASSLAGVQETQYF.

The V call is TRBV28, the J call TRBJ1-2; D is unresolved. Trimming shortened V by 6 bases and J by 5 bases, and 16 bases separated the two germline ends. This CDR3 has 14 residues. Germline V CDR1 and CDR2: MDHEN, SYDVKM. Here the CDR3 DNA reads TGTGCCAGCAGACAATCATGGCCCTTATATGGCTACACCTTC. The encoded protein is CASRQSWPLYGYTF.